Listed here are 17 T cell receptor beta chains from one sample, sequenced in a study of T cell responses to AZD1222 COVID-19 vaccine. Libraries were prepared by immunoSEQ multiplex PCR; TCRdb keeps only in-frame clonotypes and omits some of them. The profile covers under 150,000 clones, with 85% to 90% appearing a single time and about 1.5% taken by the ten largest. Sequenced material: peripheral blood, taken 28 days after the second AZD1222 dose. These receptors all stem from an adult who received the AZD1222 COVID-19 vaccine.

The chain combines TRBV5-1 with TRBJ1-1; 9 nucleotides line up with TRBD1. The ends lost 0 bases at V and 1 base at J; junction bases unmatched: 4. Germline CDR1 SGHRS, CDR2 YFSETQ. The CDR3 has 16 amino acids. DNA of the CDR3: TGCGCCAGCAGCTTGGTAACAGGGGGCGCGAACACTGAAGCTTTCTTT. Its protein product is CASSLVTGGANTEAFF.

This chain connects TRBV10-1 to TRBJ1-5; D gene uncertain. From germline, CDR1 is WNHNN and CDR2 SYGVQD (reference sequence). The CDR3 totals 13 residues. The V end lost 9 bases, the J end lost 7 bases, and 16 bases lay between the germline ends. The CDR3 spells CASSWGSEQPQHF. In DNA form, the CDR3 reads TGCGCCAGTAGCTGGGGATCGGAGCAGCCCCAGCATTTT.

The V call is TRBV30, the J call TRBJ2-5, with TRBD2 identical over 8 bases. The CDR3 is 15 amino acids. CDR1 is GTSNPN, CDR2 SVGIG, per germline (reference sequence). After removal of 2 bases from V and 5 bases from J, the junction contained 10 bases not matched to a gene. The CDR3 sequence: CAWSRSSSGAETQYF. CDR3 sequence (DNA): TGTGCCTGGAGTAGGTCAAGTAGCGGGGCGGAGACCCAGTACTTC. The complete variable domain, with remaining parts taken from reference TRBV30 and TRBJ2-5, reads SQTIHQWPATLVQPVGSPLSLECTVEGTSNPNLYWYRQAAGRGLQLLFYSVGIGQISSEVPQNLSASRPQDRQFILSSKKLLLSDSGFYLCAWSRSSSGAETQYFGPGTRLLVL.

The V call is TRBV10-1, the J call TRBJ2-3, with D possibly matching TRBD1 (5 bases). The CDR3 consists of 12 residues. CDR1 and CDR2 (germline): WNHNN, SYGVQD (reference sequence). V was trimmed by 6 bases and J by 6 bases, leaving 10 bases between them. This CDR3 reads CASSPKGDTQYF. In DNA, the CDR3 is TGCGCCAGCAGCCCCAAGGGGGATACGCAGTATTTT.

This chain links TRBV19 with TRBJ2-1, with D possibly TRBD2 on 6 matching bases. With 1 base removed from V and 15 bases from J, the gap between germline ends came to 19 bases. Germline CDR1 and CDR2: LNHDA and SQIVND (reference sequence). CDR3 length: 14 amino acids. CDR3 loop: CASSIGTGSSLAFF. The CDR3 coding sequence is TGTGCCAGTAGTATAGGTACCGGGAGCTCCTTGGCGTTCTTC.

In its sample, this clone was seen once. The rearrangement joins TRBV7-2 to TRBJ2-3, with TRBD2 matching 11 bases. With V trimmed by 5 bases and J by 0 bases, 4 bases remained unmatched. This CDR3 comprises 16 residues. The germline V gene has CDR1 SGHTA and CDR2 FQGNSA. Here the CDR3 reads CASSPGTSGSTDTQYF. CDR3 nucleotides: TGTGCCAGCAGCCCAGGGACTAGCGGTAGCACAGATACGCAGTATTTT.

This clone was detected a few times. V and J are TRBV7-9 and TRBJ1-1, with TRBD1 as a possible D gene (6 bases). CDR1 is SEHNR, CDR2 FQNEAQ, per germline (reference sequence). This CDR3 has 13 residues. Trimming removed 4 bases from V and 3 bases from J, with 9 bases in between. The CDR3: CASSSQGHTEAFF. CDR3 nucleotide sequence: TGTGCCAGCAGCTCACAGGGTCACACTGAAGCTTTCTTT.

In DNA, the CDR3 is TGTGCCACCAGTGGTTCCGGTAGAGAAGCTTTCTTT. Its translation: CATSGSGREAFF. The chain links TRBV15 to TRBJ1-1; D gene ambiguous. The germline V gene has CDR1 LNHNV and CDR2 YYDKDF (reference sequence). The CDR3 runs 12 residues. Trimming took 6 bases from V and 8 from J, leaving 13 bases between them.

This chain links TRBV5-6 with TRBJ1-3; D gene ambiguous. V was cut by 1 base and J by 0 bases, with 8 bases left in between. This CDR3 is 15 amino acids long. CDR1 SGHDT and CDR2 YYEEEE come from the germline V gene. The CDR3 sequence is CASSLSPGSGNTIYF. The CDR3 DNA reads TGTGCCAGCAGCTTGAGTCCGGGCTCTGGAAACACCATATATTTT.

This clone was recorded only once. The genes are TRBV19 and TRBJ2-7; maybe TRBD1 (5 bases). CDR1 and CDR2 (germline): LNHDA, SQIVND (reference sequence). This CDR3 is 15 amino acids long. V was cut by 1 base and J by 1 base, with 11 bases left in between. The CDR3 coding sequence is TGTGCCAGTAGTATAGGAGGACAACCATCCTACGAGCAGTACTTC. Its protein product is CASSIGGQPSYEQYF.

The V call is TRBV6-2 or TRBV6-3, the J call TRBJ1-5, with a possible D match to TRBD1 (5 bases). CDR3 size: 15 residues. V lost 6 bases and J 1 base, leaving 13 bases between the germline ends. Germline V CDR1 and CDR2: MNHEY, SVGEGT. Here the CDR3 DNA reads TGTGCCAGCAGCTCGCCCGGGGGAAGCAATCAGCCCCAGCATTTT. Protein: CASSSPGGSNQPQHF.

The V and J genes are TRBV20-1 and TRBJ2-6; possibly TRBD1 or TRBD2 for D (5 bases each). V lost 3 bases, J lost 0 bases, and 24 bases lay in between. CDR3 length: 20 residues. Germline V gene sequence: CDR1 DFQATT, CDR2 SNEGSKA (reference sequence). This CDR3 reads CSASPPGSRGMDSGANVLTF. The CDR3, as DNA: TGCAGTGCTAGTCCCCCTGGGTCTCGGGGCATGGACTCTGGGGCCAACGTCCTGACTTTC.

This CDR3 is CASTPSGEYTEAFF. The CDR3 DNA reads TGTGCCAGCACCCCCTCGGGGGAATACACTGAAGCTTTCTTT. The gene calls are TRBV28 and TRBJ1-1; a possible D gene is TRBD1 (5 bases). The CDR3 is 14 amino acids. V dropped 7 bases and J dropped 3 bases, with 15 bases sitting between them. The germline V gene encodes CDR1 MDHEN and CDR2 SYDVKM.

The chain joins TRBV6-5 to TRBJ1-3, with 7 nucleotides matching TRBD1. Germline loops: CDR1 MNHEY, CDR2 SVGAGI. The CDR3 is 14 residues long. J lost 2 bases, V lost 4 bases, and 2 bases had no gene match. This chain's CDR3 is CASSSDRAGNTIYF. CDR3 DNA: TGTGCCAGCAGTTCCGACAGGGCTGGAAACACCATATATTTT.

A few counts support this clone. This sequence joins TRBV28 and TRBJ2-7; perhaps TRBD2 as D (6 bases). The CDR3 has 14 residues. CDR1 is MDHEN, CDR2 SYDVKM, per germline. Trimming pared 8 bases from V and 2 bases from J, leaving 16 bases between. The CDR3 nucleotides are TGTGCCAGCTGCTCCGGGACTGCAACCTACGAGCAGTACGTC. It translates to CASCSGTATYEQYV.

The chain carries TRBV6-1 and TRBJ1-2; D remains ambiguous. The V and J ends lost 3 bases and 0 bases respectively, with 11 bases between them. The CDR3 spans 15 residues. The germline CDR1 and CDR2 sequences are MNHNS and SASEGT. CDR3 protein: CASSDSQRSNYGYTF. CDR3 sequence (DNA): TGTGCCAGCAGTGATTCTCAGCGATCTAACTATGGCTACACCTTC.

In nucleotides, the CDR3 is TGTGCCAGCTCACCACTCTTACAGGGGGCTTATGGCTACACCTTC. It translates to CASSPLLQGAYGYTF. The chain employs TRBV18 and TRBJ1-2, with 9 bases fitting TRBD1. Looked up from germline, CDR1 is KGHSH and CDR2 is LQKENI. This CDR3 spans 15 amino acids. V shed 1 base, J shed 5 bases, and the junction held 5 bases outside the gene matches.